This T cell receptor (beta chain) was sequenced for a study of control samples from healthy donors and cancer patients. This CDR3 spans 14 amino acids. Trimming removed 4 bases from V and 4 bases from J, with 14 bases in between. The germline V gene has CDR1 SGHDT and CDR2 YYEEEE. The assay was immunoSEQ multiplex PCR, and TCRdb's table has in-frame clones only and misses some. The table shows 150,000 to 200,000 clones, with around 95% occurring only once. This TCR derives from a woman aged 55-70 years in good health. The sequenced sample was blood. This sequence joins TRBV5-6 and TRBJ1-2; weak D call: TRBD1 (5 bases). The chain's CDR3 is CASSRGRVFYGYTF. The CDR3 coding sequence is TGTGCCAGCAGCAGGGGACGGGTATTCTATGGCTACACCTTC.